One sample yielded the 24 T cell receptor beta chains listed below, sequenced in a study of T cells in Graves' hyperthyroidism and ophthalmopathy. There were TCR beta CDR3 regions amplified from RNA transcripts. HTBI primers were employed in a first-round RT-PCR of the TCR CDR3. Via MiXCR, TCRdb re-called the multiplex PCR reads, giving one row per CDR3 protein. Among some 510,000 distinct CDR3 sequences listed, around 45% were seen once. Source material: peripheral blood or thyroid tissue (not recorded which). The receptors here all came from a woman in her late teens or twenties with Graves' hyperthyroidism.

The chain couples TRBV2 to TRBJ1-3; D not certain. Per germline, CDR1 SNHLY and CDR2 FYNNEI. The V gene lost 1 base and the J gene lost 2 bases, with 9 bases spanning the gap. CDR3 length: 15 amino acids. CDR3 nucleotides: TGTGCCAGCAGTGAAGGTTCAGGCCCTGGAAACACCATATATTTT. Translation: CASSEGSGPGNTIYF.

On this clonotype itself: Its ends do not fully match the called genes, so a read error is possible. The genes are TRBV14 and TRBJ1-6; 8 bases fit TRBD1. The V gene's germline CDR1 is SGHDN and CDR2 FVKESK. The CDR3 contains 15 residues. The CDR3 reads CASSPQGQGSSSLHF. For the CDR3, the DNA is TGTGCCAGCAGCCCCCAAGGACAGGGCTCTTCATCCCTCCACTTT. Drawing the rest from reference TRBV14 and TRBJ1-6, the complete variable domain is EAGVTQFPSHSVIEKGQTVTLRCDPISGHDNLYWYRRVMGKEIKFLLHFVKESKQDESGMPNNRFLAERTGGTYSTLKVQPAELEDSGVYFCASSPQGQGSSSLHFGNGTRLTVT.

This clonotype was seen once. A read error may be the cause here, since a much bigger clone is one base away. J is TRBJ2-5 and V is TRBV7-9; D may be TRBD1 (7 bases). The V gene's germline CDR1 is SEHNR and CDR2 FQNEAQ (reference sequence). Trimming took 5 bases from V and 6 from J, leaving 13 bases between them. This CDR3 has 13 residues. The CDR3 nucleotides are TGTGCCAGCAGCCCAGGGGGGAGGCAGACCCAGTACTTC. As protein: CASSPGGRQTQYF.

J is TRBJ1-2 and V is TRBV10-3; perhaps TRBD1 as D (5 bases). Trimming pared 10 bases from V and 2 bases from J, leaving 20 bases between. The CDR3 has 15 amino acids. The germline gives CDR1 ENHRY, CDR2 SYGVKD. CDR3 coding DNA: TGTGCCAGCTCACCGACGACAGCCTCAAACTATGGCTACACCTTC. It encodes CASSPTTASNYGYTF.

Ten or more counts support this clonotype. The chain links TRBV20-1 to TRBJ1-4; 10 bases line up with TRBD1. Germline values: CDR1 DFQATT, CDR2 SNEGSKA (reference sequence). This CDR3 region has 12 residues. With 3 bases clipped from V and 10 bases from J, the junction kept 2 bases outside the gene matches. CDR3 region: CSARGQGRKLFF. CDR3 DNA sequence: TGCAGTGCTAGGGGACAGGGGCGAAAACTGTTTTTT.

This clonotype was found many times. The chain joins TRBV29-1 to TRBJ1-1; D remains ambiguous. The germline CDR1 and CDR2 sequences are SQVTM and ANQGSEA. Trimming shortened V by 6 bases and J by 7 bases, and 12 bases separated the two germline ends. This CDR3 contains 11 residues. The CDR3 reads CSVRRSYEAFF. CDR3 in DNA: TGCAGCGTCCGCAGGAGTTATGAAGCTTTCTTT. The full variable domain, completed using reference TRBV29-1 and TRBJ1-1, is SAVISQKPSRDICQRGTSLTIQCQVDSQVTMMFWYRQQPGQSLTLIATANQGSEATYESGFVIDKFPISRPNLTFSTLTVSNMSPEDSSIYLCSVRRSYEAFFGQGTRLTVV.

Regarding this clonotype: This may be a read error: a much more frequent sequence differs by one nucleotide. In DNA form, the CDR3 reads TGTGCCAACAGCCCCAGCCCAGGGTCCGGAAACACCATATATTTT. This codes for CANSPSPGSGNTIYF. The V gene is TRBV7-9, the J gene TRBJ1-3; D perhaps matches TRBD1 (5 bases). This CDR3 region has 15 residues. Germline CDR1 is SEHNR and CDR2 is FQNEAQ (reference sequence).

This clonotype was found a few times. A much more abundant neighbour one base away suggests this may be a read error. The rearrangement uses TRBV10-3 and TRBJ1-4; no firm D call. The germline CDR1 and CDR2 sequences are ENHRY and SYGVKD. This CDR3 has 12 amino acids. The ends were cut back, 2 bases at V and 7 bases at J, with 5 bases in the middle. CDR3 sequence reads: CAISEGSEKLFF. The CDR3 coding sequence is TGTGCCATCAGTGAGGGAAGTGAAAAACTGTTTTTT.

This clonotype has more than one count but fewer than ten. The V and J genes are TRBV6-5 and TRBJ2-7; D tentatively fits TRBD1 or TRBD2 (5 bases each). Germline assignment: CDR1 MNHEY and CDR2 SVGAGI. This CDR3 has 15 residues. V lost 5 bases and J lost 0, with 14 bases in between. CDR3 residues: CASSPRDVGSYEQYF. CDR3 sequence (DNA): TGTGCCAGCAGTCCCCGGGACGTAGGCTCCTACGAGCAGTACTTC.

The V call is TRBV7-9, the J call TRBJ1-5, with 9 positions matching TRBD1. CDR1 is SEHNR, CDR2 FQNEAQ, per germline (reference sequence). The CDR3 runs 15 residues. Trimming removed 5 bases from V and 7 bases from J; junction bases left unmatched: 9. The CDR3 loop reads CASSSARQGGQPQHF. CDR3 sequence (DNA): TGTGCCAGCAGCAGCGCTAGACAGGGGGGGCAGCCCCAGCATTTT.

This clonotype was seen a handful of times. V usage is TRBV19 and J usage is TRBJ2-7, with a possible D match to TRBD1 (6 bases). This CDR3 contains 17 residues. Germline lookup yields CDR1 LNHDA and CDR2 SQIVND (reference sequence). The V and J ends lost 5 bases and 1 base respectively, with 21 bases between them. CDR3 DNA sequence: TGTGCCAGTAGTCTTCGTCTGGTCCTAGGACAGTCCTACGAGCAGTACTTC. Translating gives CASSLRLVLGQSYEQYF.

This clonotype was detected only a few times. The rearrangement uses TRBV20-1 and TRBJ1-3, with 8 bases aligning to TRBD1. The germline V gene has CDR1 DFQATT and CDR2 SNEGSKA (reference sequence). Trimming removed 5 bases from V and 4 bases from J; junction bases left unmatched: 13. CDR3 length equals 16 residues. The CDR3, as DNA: TGCAGTGCTCCCGGGACAGGAGGTTTTGCAGGAAACACCATATATTTT. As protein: CSAPGTGGFAGNTIYF.

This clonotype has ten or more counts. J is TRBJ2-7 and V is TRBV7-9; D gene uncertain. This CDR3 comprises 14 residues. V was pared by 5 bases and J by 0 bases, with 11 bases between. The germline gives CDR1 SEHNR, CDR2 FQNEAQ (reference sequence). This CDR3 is CASSPRVNSYEQYF. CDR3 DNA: TGTGCCAGCAGCCCTAGGGTAAACTCCTACGAGCAGTACTTC.

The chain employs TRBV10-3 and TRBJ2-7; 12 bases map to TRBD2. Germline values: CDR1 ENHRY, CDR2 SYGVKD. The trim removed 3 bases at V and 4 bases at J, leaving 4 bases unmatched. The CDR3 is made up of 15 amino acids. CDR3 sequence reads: CAISERLAGEYEQYF. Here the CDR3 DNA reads TGTGCCATCAGTGAAAGACTAGCGGGAGAATACGAGCAGTACTTC.

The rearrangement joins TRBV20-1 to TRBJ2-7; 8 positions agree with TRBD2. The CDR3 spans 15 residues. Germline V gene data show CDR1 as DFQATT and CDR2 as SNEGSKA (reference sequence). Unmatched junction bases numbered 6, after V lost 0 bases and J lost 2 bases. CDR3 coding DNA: TGCAGTGCTAGAGATCTAAGCGGGAGAACCTACGAGCAGTACTTC. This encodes CSARDLSGRTYEQYF.

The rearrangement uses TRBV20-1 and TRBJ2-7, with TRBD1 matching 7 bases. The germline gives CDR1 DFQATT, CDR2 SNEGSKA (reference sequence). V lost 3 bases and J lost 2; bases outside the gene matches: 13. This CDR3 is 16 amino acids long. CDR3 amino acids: CSARPGGRRSAYEQYF. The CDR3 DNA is TGCAGTGCTAGGCCAGGGGGACGGAGAAGCGCCTACGAGCAGTACTTC.

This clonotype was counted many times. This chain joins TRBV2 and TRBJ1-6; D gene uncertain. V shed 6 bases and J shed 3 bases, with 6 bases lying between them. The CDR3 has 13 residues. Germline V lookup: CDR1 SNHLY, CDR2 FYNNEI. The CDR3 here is CASSIGYNSPLHF. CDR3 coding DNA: TGTGCCAGCAGCATCGGCTATAATTCACCCCTCCACTTT.

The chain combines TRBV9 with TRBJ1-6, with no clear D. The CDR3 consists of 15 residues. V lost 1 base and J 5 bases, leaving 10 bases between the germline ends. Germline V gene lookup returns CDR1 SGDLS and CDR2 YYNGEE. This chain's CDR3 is CASSVHPDNNSPLHF. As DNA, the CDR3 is TGTGCCAGCAGCGTACACCCCGATAATAATTCACCCCTCCACTTT.

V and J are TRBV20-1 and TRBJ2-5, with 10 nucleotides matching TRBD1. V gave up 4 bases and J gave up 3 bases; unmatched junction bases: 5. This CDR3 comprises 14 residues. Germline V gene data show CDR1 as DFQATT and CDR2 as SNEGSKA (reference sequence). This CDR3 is CSAIPGQGEETQYF. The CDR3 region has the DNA TGCAGTGCTATTCCTGGACAGGGGGAAGAGACCCAGTACTTC.

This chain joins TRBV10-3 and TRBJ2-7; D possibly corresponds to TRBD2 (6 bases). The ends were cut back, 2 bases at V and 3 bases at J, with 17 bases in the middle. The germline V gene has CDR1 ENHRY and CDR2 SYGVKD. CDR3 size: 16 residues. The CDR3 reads CAISEGAGTGYYEQYF. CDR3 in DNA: TGTGCCATCAGTGAGGGGGCGGGGACTGGCTACTACGAGCAGTACTTC.

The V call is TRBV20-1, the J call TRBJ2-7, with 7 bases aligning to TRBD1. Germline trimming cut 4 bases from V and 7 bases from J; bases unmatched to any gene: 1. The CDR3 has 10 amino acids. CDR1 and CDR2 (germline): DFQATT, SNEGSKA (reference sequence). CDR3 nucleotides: TGCAGTGCTAAGGACAGGGAGCAGTACTTC. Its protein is CSAKDREQYF.

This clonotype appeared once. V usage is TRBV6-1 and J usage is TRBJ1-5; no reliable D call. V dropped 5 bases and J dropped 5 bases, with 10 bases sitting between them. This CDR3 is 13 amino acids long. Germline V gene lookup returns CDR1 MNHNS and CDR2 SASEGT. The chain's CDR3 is CASSPTRDQPQHF. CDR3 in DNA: TGTGCCAGCAGTCCGACTAGAGATCAGCCCCAGCATTTT.

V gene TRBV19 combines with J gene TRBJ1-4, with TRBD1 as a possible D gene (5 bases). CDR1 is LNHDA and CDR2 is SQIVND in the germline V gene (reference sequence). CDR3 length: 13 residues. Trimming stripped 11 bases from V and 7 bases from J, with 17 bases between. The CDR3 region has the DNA TGTGCCGTCCGACGGGGCGGAGGTGAAAAACTGTTTTTT. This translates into CAVRRGGGEKLFF.

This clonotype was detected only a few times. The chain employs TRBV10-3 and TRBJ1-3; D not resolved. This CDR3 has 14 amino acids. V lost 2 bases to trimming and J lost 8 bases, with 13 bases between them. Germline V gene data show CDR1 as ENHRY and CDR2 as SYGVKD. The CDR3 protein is CAISEDGRIDTIYF. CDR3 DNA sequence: TGTGCCATCAGTGAGGACGGCCGGATTGACACCATATATTTT.